This TCR beta chain came from a study of T cells after somatic rescue of genetic block. This CDR3 comprises 14 residues. The junction had 8 bases not matched to a gene; V was cut back by 7 bases and J by 5 bases. Germline V gene lookup returns CDR1 SNHLY and CDR2 FYNNEI. Measured with immunoSEQ multiplex PCR; TCRdb has only the in-frame clones, and not every one. The sample yields 110,000 or so clones, about 89% seen once. The chain couples TRBV2 to TRBJ2-5, with 9 bases matching TRBD1. Sequenced material: peripheral blood mononuclear cells (PBMCs). This TCR was recovered from a woman aged 18-30 years. This CDR3 reads CASTRTGVGETQYF. In DNA, the CDR3 is TGTGCCAGCACGCGGACAGGGGTTGGGGAGACCCAGTACTTC.